Following are 24 T cell receptor beta chains from one sample sequenced in a study of blood T cell repertoires in COVID-19. The protocol was immunoSEQ multiplex PCR, while the TCRdb copy is restricted to in-frame clones and leaves out a portion. The sample has approximately 180,000 clones; roughly 91% are singletons. Sample: peripheral blood. The receptor source for this set is a man aged 40-55 years with active or convalescent COVID-19.

The V call is TRBV2, the J call TRBJ1-2; 10 bases agree with TRBD1. The CDR3 sequence is 15 residues long. Unmatched junction bases numbered 5, after V lost 6 bases and J lost 1 base. Germline lookup yields CDR1 SNHLY and CDR2 FYNNEI. The CDR3 reads CASRNDRGHNYGYTF. In nucleotides, the CDR3 is TGTGCCAGCAGGAACGACAGGGGGCATAACTATGGCTACACCTTC.

The V and J genes are TRBV30 and TRBJ1-5; D remains unclear. This CDR3 is 13 amino acids long. The ends were cut back, 5 bases at V and 8 bases at J, with 16 bases in the middle. Germline CDR1 reads GTSNPN; CDR2 reads SVGIG (reference sequence). The chain's CDR3 is CAWGSRDREPQHF. DNA of the CDR3: TGTGCCTGGGGTTCGCGGGATAGGGAGCCCCAGCATTTT.

This chain links TRBV28 with TRBJ2-7, with 9 bases that match TRBD1. After removal of 4 bases from V and 3 bases from J, the junction contained 4 bases not matched to a gene. Germline CDR1 reads MDHEN; CDR2 reads SYDVKM. The CDR3 runs to 14 residues. The CDR3 bases are TGTGCCAGCAGTTCGGACAGGGGCGACTACGAGCAGTACTTC. It is translated as CASSSDRGDYEQYF.

The chain joins TRBV7-9 to TRBJ1-2; D possibly corresponds to TRBD1 (6 bases). The CDR3 has 14 amino acids. Per germline, CDR1 SEHNR and CDR2 FQNEAQ (reference sequence). Trimming cost V 8 bases and J 0 bases, with 13 bases left between them. The CDR3 sequence is CASPKTGTNYGYTF. The CDR3 nucleotides are TGTGCCAGCCCTAAAACAGGGACTAACTATGGCTACACCTTC.

The CDR3 spells CASSPQSGLAGLGRELFF. CDR3 in DNA: TGTGCCAGCAGCCCCCAATCGGGGCTCGCGGGACTGGGGAGGGAGCTGTTTTTT. The chain couples TRBV7-9 to TRBJ2-2; D may be TRBD2 (6 bases). V dropped 5 bases and J dropped 9 bases, with 28 bases sitting between them. This CDR3 is built from 18 residues. Germline assignment: CDR1 SEHNR and CDR2 FQNEAQ (reference sequence).

This chain links TRBV7-9 with TRBJ2-5; 9 nucleotides match TRBD1. The CDR3 has 14 amino acids. Germline-derived CDR1 and CDR2 are SEHNR and FQNEAQ (reference sequence). V lost 4 bases and J lost 5; bases outside the gene matches: 5. DNA for the CDR3: TGTGCCAGCAGCTGGGGACAGGGCGGGGAGACCCAGTACTTC. The encoded protein is CASSWGQGGETQYF.

The V and J genes are TRBV7-2 and TRBJ1-1; D remains unclear. The CDR3 is made up of 14 amino acids. V was cut by 4 bases and J by 1 base, with 10 bases left in between. Germline values: CDR1 SGHTA, CDR2 FQGNSA. The CDR3 region is CASSSGGANTEAFF. DNA for the CDR3: TGTGCCAGCAGCTCTGGTGGAGCGAACACTGAAGCTTTCTTT.

The chain has TRBV19 and TRBJ2-1, with 8 bases that match TRBD1. CDR1 LNHDA and CDR2 SQIVND come from the germline V gene (reference sequence). This CDR3 has 14 amino acids. The J segment lost 8 bases and the V segment lost 2 bases, leaving 5 bases of the junction unmatched. CDR3 coding DNA: TGTGCCAGTAGTATACAGGGGGCAAGGGATGAGCAGTTCTTC. This encodes CASSIQGARDEQFF.

This chain connects TRBV7-2 to TRBJ2-7, with a weak D call TRBD2 (6 bases). CDR3 length equals 14 residues. V was trimmed by 3 bases and J by 2 bases, leaving 11 bases between them. CDR1 is SGHTA and CDR2 is FQGNSA in the germline V gene. The CDR3 DNA sequence: TGTGCCAGCAGCTTTAGCGGCAGAACCTACGAGCAGTACTTC. Protein: CASSFSGRTYEQYF.

V is TRBV5-5 and J is TRBJ1-3; the match to TRBD1 covers 10 bases. The CDR3 sequence is 17 residues long. The junction had 6 bases not matched to a gene; V was cut back by 2 bases and J by 1 base. Germline-derived CDR1 and CDR2 are SGHKS and YYEKEE (reference sequence). This CDR3 is CASSFGGQGTSGNTIYF. For the CDR3, the DNA is TGTGCCAGCAGCTTTGGGGGACAGGGGACTTCTGGAAACACCATATATTTT.

This clone was seen a handful of times. The V gene is TRBV7-2, the J gene TRBJ2-1; 7 bases are a match to TRBD1. The CDR3 has 16 amino acids. Germline values: CDR1 SGHTA, CDR2 FQGNSA. V was pared by 5 bases and J by 0 bases, with 7 bases of the junction left unmatched. Written as DNA, the CDR3 is TGTGCCAGCAGCACAAGACAGGGCTACTCCTACAATGAGCAGTTCTTC. Its translation: CASSTRQGYSYNEQFF.

Comments on this clone: Compared with germline, one end of the junction differs, possibly owing to a read error. This chain connects TRBV29-1 to TRBJ1-2; 8 bases line up with TRBD1. The CDR3 covers 15 residues. The germline CDR1 and CDR2 sequences are SQVTM and ANQGSEA. The CDR3 loop is CSVQGGGQGNDGYTF. CDR3 sequence (DNA): TGCAGCGTTCAGGGTGGCGGACAGGGTAACGATGGCTACACCTTC.

The CDR3 DNA follows: TGTGCCAGTAGTATAGATTTTCCCTGGCATGGCTACACCTTC. Protein sequence: CASSIDFPWHGYTF. The chain couples TRBV19 to TRBJ1-2; no definite D call. From germline, CDR1 is LNHDA and CDR2 SQIVND (reference sequence). The CDR3 runs 14 residues. V was shortened by 0 bases and J by 6 bases, with 11 bases between the two germline ends.

The rearrangement links TRBV30 to TRBJ2-1; tentative D call: TRBD2 (6 bases). V dropped 0 bases and J dropped 9 bases, with 15 bases sitting between them. The CDR3 sequence is 14 residues long. The V gene's germline CDR1 is GTSNPN and CDR2 SVGIG (reference sequence). CDR3 coding DNA: TGTGCCTGGAGTGTTACGGGACTTCAGGTTGAGCAGTTCTTC. Translating it yields CAWSVTGLQVEQFF.

J is TRBJ2-5 and V is TRBV24-1; 7 nucleotides match TRBD1. Germline trimming cut 3 bases from V and 3 bases from J; bases unmatched to any gene: 3. The CDR3 loop spans 14 amino acids. Germline CDR1 reads KGHDR; CDR2 reads SFDVKD. The CDR3 region is CATSDGDSKETQYF. In DNA, the CDR3 is TGTGCCACCAGTGATGGGGACAGCAAAGAGACCCAGTACTTC.

This clone appeared a few times. This chain connects TRBV2 to TRBJ1-6; no firm D call. CDR1 is SNHLY, CDR2 FYNNEI, per germline. V was shortened by 5 bases and J by 3 bases, with 5 bases between the two germline ends. CDR3 length equals 13 residues. As DNA, the CDR3 is TGTGCCAGCAGTTTAAACTATAATTCACCCCTCCACTTT. It specifies CASSLNYNSPLHF.

The V call is TRBV6-4, the J call TRBJ1-1, with D tentatively TRBD1 (6 bases). This CDR3 is 13 amino acids long. Germline V gives CDR1 MRHNA, CDR2 SNTAGT. V was trimmed by 6 bases and J by 4 bases, leaving 12 bases between them. CDR3: CASSSTGTTEAFF. CDR3 DNA: TGTGCCAGCAGCAGCACAGGGACCACTGAAGCTTTCTTT.

The chain is built from TRBV30 and TRBJ1-1, with TRBD1 matching 8 bases. Germline V CDR1 and CDR2: GTSNPN, SVGIG (reference sequence). The CDR3 length is 13 residues. The V gene end was trimmed by 5 bases and the J gene end by 1 base; junction bases not matched to a gene: 3. The CDR3 DNA is TGTGCCTGGTTGCAGGGGGCGAACACTGAAGCTTTCTTT. Its translation is CAWLQGANTEAFF.

The J gene is TRBJ2-4, the V gene TRBV11-2, with D perhaps matching TRBD2 (5 bases). Germline V gives CDR1 SGHAT, CDR2 FQNNGV. V lost 1 base and J lost 6, with 13 bases in between. CDR3 length equals 15 residues. In DNA form, the CDR3 reads TGTGCCAGCAGCTTAGGGGTTGTGGCGGGAAACATTCAGTACTTC. This encodes CASSLGVVAGNIQYF.

This sequence joins TRBV27 and TRBJ2-6; D remains unclear. Germline assignment: CDR1 MNHEY and CDR2 SMNVEV (reference sequence). V was clipped by 6 bases and J by 0 bases, with 12 bases between them. The CDR3 totals 16 residues. The CDR3 loop is CASSPNSLSGANVLTF. In nucleotides, the CDR3 is TGTGCCAGCAGCCCGAACAGTCTCTCTGGGGCCAACGTCCTGACTTTC.

The J gene is TRBJ1-1, the V gene TRBV11-2; no clear D. Trimming stripped 0 bases from V and 4 bases from J, with 3 bases between. CDR3 length: 12 residues. Germline V gene lookup returns CDR1 SGHAT and CDR2 FQNNGV. CDR3: CASSLDRTEAFF. CDR3 nucleotides: TGTGCCAGCAGCTTAGACCGCACTGAAGCTTTCTTT.

The V gene is TRBV4-3, the J gene TRBJ2-6, with 8 nucleotides matching TRBD1. This CDR3 has 16 residues. CDR1 LGHNA and CDR2 YSLEER come from the germline V gene. J gave up 2 bases and V 3 bases, and 3 bases lay outside the gene matches. CDR3 sequence reads: CASSHEQGAGANVLTF. DNA of the CDR3: TGCGCCAGCAGCCATGAACAGGGGGCTGGGGCCAACGTCCTGACTTTC.

This clone was seen a few times. The chain links TRBV2 to TRBJ1-3, with a weak D call TRBD1 (6 bases). V shed 5 bases and J shed 0 bases, with 8 bases lying between them. Germline assignment: CDR1 SNHLY and CDR2 FYNNEI. CDR3 length equals 14 residues. The CDR3 DNA reads as TGTGCCAGCAGTCCACAGGGCTCTGGAAACACCATATATTTT. Protein sequence: CASSPQGSGNTIYF.

V and J are TRBV3-1 (or the pseudogene TRBV3-2) and TRBJ2-7; TRBD1 is a possible D gene (6 bases). This CDR3 is built from 14 residues. Germline CDR1 reads LGHDT; CDR2 reads YNNKEL (reference sequence). V was pared by 1 base and J by 6 bases, with 13 bases between. CDR3 sequence (DNA): TGTGCCAGCAGCCAAGTCCCAGGGGCCGTCGAGCAGTACTTC. Translation gives CASSQVPGAVEQYF.